This T cell receptor (beta chain) originates from a study of cytomegalovirus exposure and HLA in healthy donors. A remark on this clone: The antigen remains undetermined.

The PCR contained 60 Vbeta and 13 Jbeta primers. The data were produced by immunoSEQ multiplex PCR, yet TCRdb's version contains in-frame clones alone and is incomplete. The sample holds fewer than 110,000 clones; around 77% are singletons and the top ten take 4%. Germline V CDR1 and CDR2: LNHDA, SQIVND (reference sequence). This CDR3 contains 13 residues. With 10 bases removed from V and 3 bases from J, the gap between germline ends came to 16 bases. General study results and limits: Investigators reported approximately 170 TCR beta chains as tied to cytomegalovirus.

The sample taken for sequencing was PBMCs. The source is a man aged 50-60 years in good health and CMV-seropositive. The V call is TRBV19, the J call TRBJ2-7; D unclear. The CDR3: CANPTRGFYEQYF. Written as DNA, the CDR3 is TGTGCCAATCCGACACGTGGATTCTACGAGCAGTACTTC.